This T cell receptor beta chain comes out of a study of blood T cell repertoires in COVID-19. Trimming stripped 7 bases from V and 1 base from J, with 12 bases between. The germline V gene encodes CDR1 SGDLS and CDR2 YYNGEE. The CDR3 is made up of 13 amino acids. Original data processing: Using reference gene primer amplification, nucleated cell counts were estimated. Clones were sequenced by immunoSEQ multiplex PCR, and TCRdb holds only the in-frame ones, with some missing. Clonal size and the V and J genes are those of that table, whereas D and trimming came from the DNA. The data show roughly 280,000 clones, roughly 90% seen once.

The clonotype originates from a woman younger than 45 with COVID-19, enrolled during active disease. The sequenced sample was peripheral blood. The chain links TRBV9 to TRBJ2-7; D uncertain. The CDR3 loop is CASGPTASYEQYF. CDR3 bases: TGTGCCAGCGGCCCGACTGCATCCTACGAGCAGTACTTC.